The 16 T cell receptor beta chains below were found in one sample sequenced in a study of shared clonotypes between healthy human individuals. As defined, naive CD8 cells were CD45RO-negative and positively selected for CCR7, with terminally differentiated effector memory CD45RA+ cells excluded. The table came from immunoSEQ multiplex PCR; TCRdb's copy has only in-frame clones and leaves some out. The sample has about 2.1 million clones; approximately 94% are singletons. Sequencing was carried out using naive CD8+ T cells from PBMCs. The source of these receptors is a man aged 18 to 30 in good health. Some clones in this sample may be carry-over from other donors' samples.

The V call is TRBV4-3, the J call TRBJ1-2; D may be TRBD1 (5 bases). CDR3 size: 15 residues. The V gene lost 3 bases and the J gene lost 4 bases, with 15 bases spanning the gap. The germline gives CDR1 LGHNA, CDR2 YSLEER. CDR3 nucleotide sequence: TGCGCCAGCAGCCAGGGACTTCCTAAGTCCTATGGCTACACCTTC. Its protein product is CASSQGLPKSYGYTF.

Comment on this clone: In the same sample, other DNA sequences code for this CDR3. This rearrangement joins TRBV27 to TRBJ2-1; 7 bases fit TRBD2. J was trimmed by 4 bases and V by 2 bases; bases with no gene match: 5. Per the germline V gene, CDR1 is MNHEY and CDR2 is SMNVEV (reference sequence). The CDR3 sequence is 15 residues long. The CDR3 loop is CASSLGASGYNEQFF. The CDR3 DNA follows: TGTGCCAGCAGTTTAGGGGCTAGCGGATACAATGAGCAGTTCTTC.

The V gene is TRBV9, the J gene TRBJ1-1, with D possibly TRBD1 on 6 matching bases. Germline CDR1 is SGDLS and CDR2 is YYNGEE. Trimming took off 1 base at V and 1 base at J, with 8 bases between the two ends. CDR3 length: 14 residues. CDR3 protein: CASSVQGRNTEAFF. In DNA form, the CDR3 reads TGTGCCAGCAGCGTACAGGGGAGGAACACTGAAGCTTTCTTT.

This clone was seen once. The chain employs TRBV7-9 and TRBJ2-1; 8 nucleotides align to TRBD1. This CDR3 comprises 17 residues. With V trimmed by 4 bases and J by 0 bases, 8 bases remained unmatched. From germline, CDR1 is SEHNR and CDR2 FQNEAQ (reference sequence). The CDR3, as DNA: TGTGCCAGCAGCTCCTGGACAGGGTCGAGCTCCTACAATGAGCAGTTCTTC. Amino acids: CASSSWTGSSSYNEQFF.

This clone was observed a single time. The V call is TRBV29-1, the J call TRBJ2-3, with 12 nucleotides matching TRBD2. CDR3 length: 14 residues. CDR1 is SQVTM, CDR2 ANQGSEA, per germline. V dropped 7 bases and J dropped 5; count of bases not matched to a gene: 7. DNA of the CDR3: TGCAGCGCCGGACTAGCGGGGCCGGTAGATACGCAGTATTTT. Translating it yields CSAGLAGPVDTQYF.

This clone has only one observation. J is TRBJ2-1 and V is TRBV28, with 7 nucleotides matching TRBD1. The V gene's germline CDR1 is MDHEN and CDR2 SYDVKM. J lost 8 bases, V lost 6 bases, and 16 bases had no gene match. This CDR3 has 16 amino acids. The CDR3 spells CASSLTGAPLKDEQFF. In DNA, the CDR3 is TGTGCCAGCAGCCTCACAGGGGCCCCGTTAAAGGATGAGCAGTTCTTC.

The CDR3 loop is CASSSQGYTEAFF. The CDR3 DNA sequence: TGTGCCAGCAGTTCACAGGGGTACACTGAAGCTTTCTTT. The chain joins TRBV6-5 to TRBJ1-1, with 7 nucleotides matching TRBD1. CDR1 is MNHEY, CDR2 SVGAGI, per germline. The ends lost 4 bases at V and 3 bases at J; junction bases unmatched: 2. The CDR3 is made up of 13 amino acids.

The chain links TRBV7-8 to TRBJ2-5; the D gene is possibly TRBD2 (5 bases). The CDR3 contains 15 residues. The V end lost 1 base, the J end lost 1 base, and 10 bases lay between the germline ends. Germline-derived CDR1 and CDR2 are SGHVS and FQNEAQ. The chain's CDR3 is CASSLVSDSQETQYF. The CDR3 DNA sequence: TGTGCCAGCAGCTTAGTTTCGGACTCCCAAGAGACCCAGTACTTC.

V is TRBV5-1 and J is TRBJ2-7; tentative D call: TRBD1 (6 bases). V lost 0 bases to trimming and J lost 4 bases, with 14 bases between them. The CDR3 covers 15 residues. Looked up from germline, CDR1 is SGHRS and CDR2 is YFSETQ. As DNA, the CDR3 is TGCGCCAGCAGCTTGGCACAGGGTACGACATACGAGCAGTACTTC. The encoded protein is CASSLAQGTTYEQYF.

The chain has TRBV19 and TRBJ2-7, with 8 bases fitting TRBD1. The CDR3 consists of 13 residues. The V gene's germline CDR1 is LNHDA and CDR2 SQIVND (reference sequence). V shed 2 bases, J shed 6 bases, and the junction held 3 bases outside the gene matches. The CDR3 bases are TGTGCCAGTAGTATACGGACAGGGTCCGAGCAGTACTTC. Protein sequence: CASSIRTGSEQYF.

This clone appeared a few times. The V call is TRBV29-1, the J call TRBJ1-1, with D hard to call. CDR3 length: 12 residues. Germline V gene sequence: CDR1 SQVTM, CDR2 ANQGSEA. V was shortened by 2 bases and J by 8 bases, with 12 bases between the two germline ends. The CDR3 loop is CSVELETPEAFF. CDR3 DNA: TGCAGCGTTGAACTCGAGACGCCCGAAGCTTTCTTT. The full variable domain, with the rest looked up from reference TRBV29-1 and TRBJ1-1, is SAVISQKPSRDICQRGTSLTIQCQVDSQVTMMFWYRQQPGQSLTLIATANQGSEATYESGFVIDKFPISRPNLTFSTLTVSNMSPEDSSIYLCSVELETPEAFFGQGTRLTVV.

DNA for the CDR3: TGTGCCAGCAGCTTAACGGGTCGATCTAGCACAGATACGCAGTATTTT. Amino acid sequence: CASSLTGRSSTDTQYF. The J gene is TRBJ2-3, the V gene TRBV7-3; no definite D call. Deletions cut 0 bases from V and 0 bases from J, with 10 bases between. CDR1 SGHTA and CDR2 FQGTGA come from the germline V gene. The CDR3 sequence is 16 residues long.

The rearrangement joins TRBV27 to TRBJ2-7; D is ambiguous. Trimming stripped 6 bases from V and 5 bases from J, with 17 bases between. Germline-derived CDR1 and CDR2 are MNHEY and SMNVEV (reference sequence). The CDR3 spans 14 residues. This CDR3 reads CASRPLLVPHEQYF. Written as DNA, the CDR3 is TGTGCCAGCAGACCACTCCTAGTTCCACACGAGCAGTACTTC.

The chain uses TRBV27 and TRBJ1-5; 10 bases match TRBD1. The CDR3 is made up of 14 amino acids. Trimming cost V 5 bases and J 6 bases; bases outside gene matches: 4. Germline lookup yields CDR1 MNHEY and CDR2 SMNVEV (reference sequence). CDR3 in amino acids: CASSGTGALQPQHF. The CDR3 region has the DNA TGTGCCAGCAGTGGGACAGGGGCTCTTCAGCCCCAGCATTTT.

The V call is TRBV6-1, the J call TRBJ2-2; D is undetermined. Deletions cut 4 bases from V and 4 bases from J, with 13 bases between. Looked up from germline, CDR1 is MNHNS and CDR2 is SASEGT. The length of the CDR3 is 15 residues. The CDR3 protein is CASSALIVGTGELFF. CDR3 bases: TGTGCCAGCAGTGCCCTTATCGTTGGCACCGGGGAGCTGTTTTTT.

This clone appeared a single time. The genes are TRBV14 and TRBJ1-1; D not certain. Germline loops: CDR1 SGHDN, CDR2 FVKESK. This CDR3 is built from 15 residues. V was trimmed by 4 bases and J by 2 bases, leaving 14 bases between them. DNA of the CDR3: TGTGCCAGCAGCCGACTGGCCGGGGATAACACTGAAGCTTTCTTT. It yields the protein CASSRLAGDNTEAFF. The variable domain in full, completed from reference TRBV14 and TRBJ1-1, reads EAGVTQFPSHSVIEKGQTVTLRCDPISGHDNLYWYRRVMGKEIKFLLHFVKESKQDESGMPNNRFLAERTGGTYSTLKVQPAELEDSGVYFCASSRLAGDNTEAFFGQGTRLTVV.